The 13 T cell receptor beta chains below were found in one sample sequenced in a study of PD-L1 blockade in urothelial cancer (dated by TCRdb to 2016 to 2017). Libraries came from the immunoSEQ multiplex PCR assay. TCRdb mirrors the immuneACCESS table, restricted to in-frame sequences. Some clones are absent from its copies; in checked studies, under half trace to an unresolved V gene, and the reason for the others is unknown. This sample is represented by approximately 38,000 clones; 70% to 90% of them were singletons. The top ten clones comprise about 23% of the sample. Sample time point, as interpreted from the label and publication: peripheral blood 6 weeks after treatment start. The specimen comprised PBMCs, sampled around atezolizumab (anti-PD-L1) treatment. These receptors were collected from a man in his fifties or sixties with urothelial cancer.

DNA for the CDR3: TGCGCCAGCAGCCGCACAGGGGTGGATGGAAACACCATATATTTT. It translates to CASSRTGVDGNTIYF. The chain recombines TRBV5-1 with TRBJ1-3; 7 nucleotides align to TRBD1. The CDR3 extends over 15 amino acids. Losses at the gene ends were 4 bases for V and 3 bases for J; bases not matched to a gene: 7. Per the germline V gene, CDR1 is SGHRS and CDR2 is YFSETQ.

The chain combines TRBV2 with TRBJ1-2; perhaps TRBD1 as D (6 bases). CDR1 is SNHLY and CDR2 is FYNNEI in the germline V gene. The CDR3 has 16 amino acids. V gave up 2 bases and J gave up 4 bases, with 17 bases separating them. The CDR3 region is CASSERRGRGLYGYTF. Written as DNA, the CDR3 is TGTGCCAGCAGTGAACGCAGGGGCCGAGGGCTCTATGGCTACACCTTC.

The chain combines TRBV2 with TRBJ1-2; perhaps TRBD1 as D (6 bases). Trimming cost V 5 bases and J 7 bases, with 11 bases left between them. Germline V gene lookup returns CDR1 SNHLY and CDR2 FYNNEI. The CDR3 spans 12 residues. DNA for the CDR3: TGTGCCAGCAGTTCAGGGGTTTCTGGCTACACCTTC. Translating it yields CASSSGVSGYTF.

The rearrangement joins TRBV5-1 to TRBJ2-5, with TRBD2 matching over 7 bases. J gave up 2 bases and V 4 bases, and 5 bases lay outside the gene matches. From germline, CDR1 is SGHRS and CDR2 YFSETQ. This CDR3 comprises 14 residues. DNA for the CDR3: TGCGCCAGCAGCCCCTTGCGGGGGCAAGAGACCCAGTACTTC. Translating gives CASSPLRGQETQYF.

The chain carries TRBV6-5 and TRBJ1-2; no clear D gene. This CDR3 has 14 amino acids. Germline CDR1 reads MNHEY; CDR2 reads SVGAGI. V dropped 6 bases and J dropped 4 bases, with 15 bases sitting between them. The CDR3 DNA follows: TGTGCCAGCAGGACCCTGACATCTCTCTATGGCTACACCTTC. Encoded protein: CASRTLTSLYGYTF.

The rearrangement links TRBV6-5 to TRBJ1-5; D is possibly TRBD1 (5 bases). The CDR3 has 15 residues. Germline lookup yields CDR1 MNHEY and CDR2 SVGAGI. The germline V and J ends were trimmed by 6 bases and 11 bases, with 23 bases remaining between them. The CDR3 sequence: CASRPRHGGVVAQHF. The CDR3 DNA reads TGTGCCAGCAGACCCCGACACGGAGGGGTTGTGGCCCAGCATTTT.

The rearrangement links TRBV30 to TRBJ2-3; 9 bases match TRBD1. The CDR3 runs to 20 residues. V dropped 0 bases and J dropped 1; count of bases not matched to a gene: 17. Germline V gives CDR1 GTSNPN, CDR2 SVGIG (reference sequence). CDR3 in DNA: TGTGCCTGGAGTGTCCCTAACCGGGACAGGGCTTCGGGAGGCACAGATACGCAGTATTTT. It yields the protein CAWSVPNRDRASGGTDTQYF.

This chain joins TRBV4-1 and TRBJ1-1, with D hard to call. The CDR3 is made up of 13 amino acids. Germline-derived CDR1 and CDR2 are MGHRA and YSYEKL. V shed 0 bases and J shed 9 bases, with 11 bases lying between them. The CDR3 sequence is CASSQEWSGQAFF. The CDR3 DNA is TGCGCCAGCAGCCAAGAGTGGTCAGGCCAAGCTTTCTTT.

The chain employs TRBV5-1 and TRBJ2-3; no clear D. V lost 1 base and J lost 2, with 8 bases in between. This CDR3 region has 14 residues. The germline V gene encodes CDR1 SGHRS and CDR2 YFSETQ. The CDR3 nucleotides are TGCGCCAGCAGCTTGACCCGGTACACAGATACGCAGTATTTT. Translated: CASSLTRYTDTQYF.

The rearrangement uses TRBV4-1 and TRBJ2-7; perhaps TRBD1 as D (6 bases). The CDR3 extends over 15 amino acids. The V end lost 2 bases, the J end lost 3 bases, and 14 bases lay between the germline ends. CDR1 MGHRA and CDR2 YSYEKL come from the germline V gene. The CDR3 region is CASSQTPDRFYEQYF. CDR3 in DNA: TGCGCCAGCAGCCAAACCCCAGACAGGTTCTACGAGCAGTACTTC.

J is TRBJ1-4 and V is TRBV19, with D uncertain. This CDR3 region has 14 residues. Between the trimmed V and J ends, which lost 5 bases and 3 bases, there was a span of 10 bases. Germline CDR1 and CDR2: LNHDA and SQIVND (reference sequence). CDR3 region: CASSHGQANEKLFF. CDR3 bases: TGTGCCAGTAGTCATGGCCAGGCTAATGAAAAACTGTTTTTT.

This rearrangement joins TRBV5-1 to TRBJ1-1; 7 positions agree with TRBD1. The germline CDR1 and CDR2 sequences are SGHRS and YFSETQ. CDR3 length equals 14 residues. V dropped 4 bases and J dropped 2; count of bases not matched to a gene: 5. The CDR3 protein is CASSLQGVNTEAFF. The CDR3 coding sequence is TGCGCCAGCAGCCTCCAGGGGGTTAACACTGAAGCTTTCTTT.

The J gene is TRBJ1-2, the V gene TRBV5-1; D unclear. The ends were cut back, 0 bases at V and 0 bases at J, with 9 bases in the middle. CDR1 is SGHRS, CDR2 YFSETQ, per germline. CDR3 length equals 15 residues. This CDR3 reads CASSLGSEANYGYTF. The CDR3 DNA follows: TGCGCCAGCAGCTTGGGTTCAGAAGCTAACTATGGCTACACCTTC.